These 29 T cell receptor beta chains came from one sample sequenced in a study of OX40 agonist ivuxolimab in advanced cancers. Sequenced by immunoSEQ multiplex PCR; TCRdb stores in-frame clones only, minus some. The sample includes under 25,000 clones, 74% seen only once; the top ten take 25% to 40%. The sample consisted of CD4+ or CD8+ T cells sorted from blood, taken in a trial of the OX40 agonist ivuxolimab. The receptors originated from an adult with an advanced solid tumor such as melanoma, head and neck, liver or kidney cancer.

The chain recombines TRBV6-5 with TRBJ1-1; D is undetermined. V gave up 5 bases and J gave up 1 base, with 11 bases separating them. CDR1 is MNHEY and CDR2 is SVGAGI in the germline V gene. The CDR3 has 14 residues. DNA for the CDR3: TGTGCCAGCAGTCCTCGACATCGGAACACTGAAGCTTTCTTT. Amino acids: CASSPRHRNTEAFF.

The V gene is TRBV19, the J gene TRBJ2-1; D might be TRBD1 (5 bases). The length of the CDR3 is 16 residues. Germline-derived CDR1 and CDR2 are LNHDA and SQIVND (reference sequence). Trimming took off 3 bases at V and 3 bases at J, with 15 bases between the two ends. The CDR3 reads CASSISGHEYYNEQFF. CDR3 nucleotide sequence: TGTGCCAGTAGTATCTCTGGACACGAATACTACAATGAGCAGTTCTTC.

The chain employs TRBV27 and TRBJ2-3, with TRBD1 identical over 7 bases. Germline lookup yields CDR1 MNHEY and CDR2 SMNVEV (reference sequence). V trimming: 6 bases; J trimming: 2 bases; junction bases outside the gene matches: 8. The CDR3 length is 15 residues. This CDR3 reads CASSDRVGATDTQYF. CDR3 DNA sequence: TGTGCCAGCAGCGACAGGGTTGGCGCCACAGATACGCAGTATTTT.

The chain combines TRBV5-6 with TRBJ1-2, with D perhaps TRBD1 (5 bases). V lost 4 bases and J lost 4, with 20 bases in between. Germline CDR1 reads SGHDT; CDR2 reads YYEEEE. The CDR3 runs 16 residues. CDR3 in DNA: TGTGCCAGCAGCCACGGGACGGTGACCACCTCCTATGGCTACACCTTC. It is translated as CASSHGTVTTSYGYTF.

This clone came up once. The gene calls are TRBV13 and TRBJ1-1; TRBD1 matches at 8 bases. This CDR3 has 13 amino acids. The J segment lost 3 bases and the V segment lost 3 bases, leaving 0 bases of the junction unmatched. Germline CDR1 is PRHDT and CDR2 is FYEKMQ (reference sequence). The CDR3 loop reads CASSLGQDTEAFF. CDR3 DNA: TGTGCCAGCAGCTTGGGACAGGACACTGAAGCTTTCTTT.

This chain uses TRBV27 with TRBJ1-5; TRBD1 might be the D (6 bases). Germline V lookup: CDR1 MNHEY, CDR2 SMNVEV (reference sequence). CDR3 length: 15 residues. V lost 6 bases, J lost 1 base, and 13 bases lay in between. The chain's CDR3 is CASSLQGWSNQPQHF. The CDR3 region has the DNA TGTGCCAGCAGCCTACAGGGATGGAGCAATCAGCCCCAGCATTTT.

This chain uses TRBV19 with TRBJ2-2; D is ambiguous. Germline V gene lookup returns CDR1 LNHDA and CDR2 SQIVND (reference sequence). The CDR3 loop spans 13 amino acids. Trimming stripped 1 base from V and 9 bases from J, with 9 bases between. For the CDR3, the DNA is TGTGCCAGTAGTATAGTTTCCAGGAGGGAGCTGTTTTTT. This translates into CASSIVSRRELFF. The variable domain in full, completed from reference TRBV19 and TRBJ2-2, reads DGGITQSPKYLFRKEGQNVTLSCEQNLNHDAMYWYRQDPGQGLRLIYYSQIVNDFQKGDIAEGYSVSREKKESFPLTVTSAQKNPTAFYLCASSIVSRRELFFGEGSRLTVL.

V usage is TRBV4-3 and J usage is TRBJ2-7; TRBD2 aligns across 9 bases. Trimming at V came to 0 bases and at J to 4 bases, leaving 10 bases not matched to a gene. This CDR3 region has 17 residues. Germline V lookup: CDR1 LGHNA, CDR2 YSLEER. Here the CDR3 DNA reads TGCGCCAGCAGCCAAGATTATAGCGGGGGAGATTGGTACGAGCAGTACTTC. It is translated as CASSQDYSGGDWYEQYF.

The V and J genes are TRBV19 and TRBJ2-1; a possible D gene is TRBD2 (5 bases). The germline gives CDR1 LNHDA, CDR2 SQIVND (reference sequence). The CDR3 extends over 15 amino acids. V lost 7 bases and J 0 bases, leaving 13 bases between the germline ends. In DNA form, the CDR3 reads TGTGCCAGTAATGCAGGAGGAATCTCCTACAATGAGCAGTTCTTC. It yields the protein CASNAGGISYNEQFF. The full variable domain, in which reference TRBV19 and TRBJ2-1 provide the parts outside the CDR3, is DGGITQSPKYLFRKEGQNVTLSCEQNLNHDAMYWYRQDPGQGLRLIYYSQIVNDFQKGDIAEGYSVSREKKESFPLTVTSAQKNPTAFYLCASNAGGISYNEQFFGPGTRLTVL.

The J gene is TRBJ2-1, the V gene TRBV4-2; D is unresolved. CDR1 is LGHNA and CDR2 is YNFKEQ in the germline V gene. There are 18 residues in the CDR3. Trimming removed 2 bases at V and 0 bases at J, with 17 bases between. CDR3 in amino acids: CASSQTSSARSSYNEQFF. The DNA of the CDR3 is TGTGCCAGCAGCCAAACCTCATCGGCGAGGAGCTCCTACAATGAGCAGTTCTTC.

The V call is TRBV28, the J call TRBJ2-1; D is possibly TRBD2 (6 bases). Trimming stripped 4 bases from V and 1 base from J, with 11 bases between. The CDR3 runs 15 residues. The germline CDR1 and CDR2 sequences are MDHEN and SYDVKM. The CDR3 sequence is CASSSPRESYNEQFF. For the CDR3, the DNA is TGTGCCAGCAGTTCACCGCGGGAATCCTACAATGAGCAGTTCTTC.

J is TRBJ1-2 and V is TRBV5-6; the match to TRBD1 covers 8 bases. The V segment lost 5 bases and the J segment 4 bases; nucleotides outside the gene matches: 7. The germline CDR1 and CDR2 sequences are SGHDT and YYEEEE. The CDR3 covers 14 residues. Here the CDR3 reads CASSSGTGVYGYTF. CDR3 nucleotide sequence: TGTGCCAGCAGTTCCGGGACAGGAGTCTATGGCTACACCTTC. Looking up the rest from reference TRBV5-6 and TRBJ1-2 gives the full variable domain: DAGVTQSPTHLIKTRGQQVTLRCSPKSGHDTVSWYQQALGQGPQFIFQYYEEEERQRGNFPDRFSGHQFPNYSSELNVNALLLGDSALYLCASSSGTGVYGYTFGSGTRLTVV.

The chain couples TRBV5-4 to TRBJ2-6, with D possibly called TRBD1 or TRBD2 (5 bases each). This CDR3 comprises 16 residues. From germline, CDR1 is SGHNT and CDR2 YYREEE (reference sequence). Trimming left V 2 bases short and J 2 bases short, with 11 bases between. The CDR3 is CASSLEGSPGANVLTF. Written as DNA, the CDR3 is TGTGCCAGCAGCTTAGAGGGGTCCCCTGGGGCCAACGTCCTGACTTTC.

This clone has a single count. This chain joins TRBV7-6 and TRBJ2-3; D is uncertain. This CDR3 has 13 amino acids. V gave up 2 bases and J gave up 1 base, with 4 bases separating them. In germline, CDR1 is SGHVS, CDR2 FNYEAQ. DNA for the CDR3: TGTGCCAGCAGCTTATTGGGCACAGATACGCAGTATTTT. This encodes CASSLLGTDTQYF.

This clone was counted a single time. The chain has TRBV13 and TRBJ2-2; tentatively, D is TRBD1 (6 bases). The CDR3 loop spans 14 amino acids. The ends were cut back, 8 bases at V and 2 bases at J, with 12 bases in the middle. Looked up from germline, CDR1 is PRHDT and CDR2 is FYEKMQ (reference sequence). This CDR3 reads CASGQSRNTGELFF. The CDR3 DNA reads TGTGCCAGCGGACAGAGTAGAAACACCGGGGAGCTGTTTTTT.

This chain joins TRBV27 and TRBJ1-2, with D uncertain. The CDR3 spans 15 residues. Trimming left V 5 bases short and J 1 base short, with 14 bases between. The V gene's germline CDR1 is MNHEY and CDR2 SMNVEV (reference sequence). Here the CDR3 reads CASSNRSPHNYGYTF. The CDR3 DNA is TGTGCCAGCAGTAACCGTTCCCCTCATAACTATGGCTACACCTTC.

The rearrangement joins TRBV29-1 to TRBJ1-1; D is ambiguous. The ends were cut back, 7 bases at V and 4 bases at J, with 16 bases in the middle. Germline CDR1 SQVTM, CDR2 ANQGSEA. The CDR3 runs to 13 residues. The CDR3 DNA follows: TGCAGCGCCCGTCTATCCGGAGGCACTGAAGCTTTCTTT. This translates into CSARLSGGTEAFF.

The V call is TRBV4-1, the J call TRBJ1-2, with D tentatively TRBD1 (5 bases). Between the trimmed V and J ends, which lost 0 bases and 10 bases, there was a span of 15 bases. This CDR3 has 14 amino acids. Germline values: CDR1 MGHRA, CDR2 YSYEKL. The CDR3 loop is CASSQETRQGLYTF. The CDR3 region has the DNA TGCGCCAGCAGCCAAGAAACTCGGCAGGGCCTCTACACCTTC.

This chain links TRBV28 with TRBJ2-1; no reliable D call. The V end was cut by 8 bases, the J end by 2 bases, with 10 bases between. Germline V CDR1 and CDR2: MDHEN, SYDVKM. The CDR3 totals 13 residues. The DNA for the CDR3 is TGTGCCAGCTCGGGCCCAACCTACAATGAGCAGTTCTTC. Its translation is CASSGPTYNEQFF.

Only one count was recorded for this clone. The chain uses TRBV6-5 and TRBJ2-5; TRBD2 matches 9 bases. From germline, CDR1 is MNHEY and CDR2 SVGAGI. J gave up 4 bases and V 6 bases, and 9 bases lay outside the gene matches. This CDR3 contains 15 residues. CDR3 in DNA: TGTGCCAGCAGGGATAGCGGGAGTCTGGGAGAGACCCAGTACTTC. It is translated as CASRDSGSLGETQYF.

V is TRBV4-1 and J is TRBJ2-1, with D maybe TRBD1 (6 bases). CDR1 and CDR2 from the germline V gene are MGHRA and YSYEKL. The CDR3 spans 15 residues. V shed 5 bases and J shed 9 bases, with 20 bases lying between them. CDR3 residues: CASSSRTGTIREQFF. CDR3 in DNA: TGCGCCAGCAGCTCCCGGACTGGGACAATACGTGAGCAGTTCTTC.

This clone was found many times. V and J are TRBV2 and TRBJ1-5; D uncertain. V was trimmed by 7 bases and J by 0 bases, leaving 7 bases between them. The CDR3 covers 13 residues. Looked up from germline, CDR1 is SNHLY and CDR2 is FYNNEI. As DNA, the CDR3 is TGTGCCAGCAACGGATTTAGCAATCAGCCCCAGCATTTT. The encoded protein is CASNGFSNQPQHF. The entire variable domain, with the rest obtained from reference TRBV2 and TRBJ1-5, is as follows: EPEVTQTPSHQVTQMGQEVILRCVPISNHLYFYWYRQILGQKVEFLVSFYNNEISEKSEIFDDQFSVERPDGSNFTLKIRSTKLEDSAMYFCASNGFSNQPQHFGDGTRLSIL.

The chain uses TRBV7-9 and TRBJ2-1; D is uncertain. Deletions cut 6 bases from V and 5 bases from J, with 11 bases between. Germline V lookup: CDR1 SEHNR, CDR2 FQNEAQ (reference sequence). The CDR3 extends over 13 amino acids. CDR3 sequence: CASSHDPNNEQFF. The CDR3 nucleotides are TGTGCCAGCAGTCATGACCCGAACAATGAGCAGTTCTTC.

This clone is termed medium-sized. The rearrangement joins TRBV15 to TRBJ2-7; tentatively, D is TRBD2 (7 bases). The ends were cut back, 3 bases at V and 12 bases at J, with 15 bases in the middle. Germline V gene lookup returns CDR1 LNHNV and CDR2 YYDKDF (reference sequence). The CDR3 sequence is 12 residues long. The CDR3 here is CATSSGGGGPYF. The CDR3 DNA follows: TGTGCCACCAGCAGCGGGGGAGGGGGTCCGTACTTC.

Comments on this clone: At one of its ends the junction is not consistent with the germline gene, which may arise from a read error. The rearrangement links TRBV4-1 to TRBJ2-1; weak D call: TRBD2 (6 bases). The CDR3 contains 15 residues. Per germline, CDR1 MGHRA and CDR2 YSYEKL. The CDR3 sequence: CASSQIAESSNEQFF. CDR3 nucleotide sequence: TGCGCCAGCAGCCAGATAGCGGAGTCCTCCAATGAGCAGTTCTTC.

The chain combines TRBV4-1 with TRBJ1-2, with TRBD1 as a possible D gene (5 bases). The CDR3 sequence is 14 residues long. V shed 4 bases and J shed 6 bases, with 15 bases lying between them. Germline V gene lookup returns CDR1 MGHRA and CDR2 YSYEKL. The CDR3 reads CASSPSVRGDGYTF. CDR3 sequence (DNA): TGCGCCAGCAGCCCGAGCGTTCGAGGGGATGGCTACACCTTC.

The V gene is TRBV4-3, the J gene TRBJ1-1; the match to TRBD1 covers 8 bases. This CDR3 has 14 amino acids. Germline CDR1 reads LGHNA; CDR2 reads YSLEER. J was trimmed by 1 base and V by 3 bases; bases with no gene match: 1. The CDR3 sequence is CASSQDRANTEAFF. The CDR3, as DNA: TGCGCCAGCAGCCAGGACAGGGCGAACACTGAAGCTTTCTTT.

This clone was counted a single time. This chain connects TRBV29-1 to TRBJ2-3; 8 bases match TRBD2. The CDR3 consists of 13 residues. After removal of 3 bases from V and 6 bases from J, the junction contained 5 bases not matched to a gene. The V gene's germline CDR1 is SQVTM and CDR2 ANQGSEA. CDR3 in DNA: TGCAGCGTTGAGCGGGAGGCCGGGGATACGCAGTATTTT. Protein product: CSVEREAGDTQYF.

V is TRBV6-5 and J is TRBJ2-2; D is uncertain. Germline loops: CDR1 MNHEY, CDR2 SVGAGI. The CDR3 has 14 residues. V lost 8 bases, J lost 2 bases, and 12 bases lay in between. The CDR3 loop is CASLGSDNTGELFF. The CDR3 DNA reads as TGTGCCAGCTTGGGAAGCGACAACACCGGGGAGCTGTTTTTT.